Shown below are 22 T cell receptor beta chains from a single sample sequenced in a study of memory CD4+ T cells and cytomegalovirus serostatus. The repertoire was sequenced with immunoSEQ multiplex PCR; TCRdb's copy has only in-frame clones and lacks some. The data hold about 75,000 clones, with around 82% observed a single time. Single viable CD3+CD4+CD8-CD45RO+ cells were sorted as the memory CD4+ T cells. Sequences were obtained from memory CD4+ T cells from blood. These receptors originate from an adult in good health and CMV-seropositive.

The V gene is TRBV6-1, the J gene TRBJ1-1; 8 nucleotides match TRBD1. V gave up 9 bases and J gave up 10 bases; unmatched junction bases: 13. The CDR3 sequence is 13 residues long. CDR1 and CDR2 (germline): MNHNS, SASEGT. This CDR3 reads CASQLVQGAGAFF. The CDR3 DNA reads TGTGCCAGTCAGTTAGTTCAGGGGGCGGGAGCTTTCTTT.

The chain couples TRBV18 to TRBJ1-2; 7 bases map to TRBD1. Trimming removed 2 bases from V and 2 bases from J; junction bases left unmatched: 5. CDR1 is KGHSH and CDR2 is LQKENI in the germline V gene. This CDR3 spans 15 amino acids. In DNA form, the CDR3 reads TGTGCCAGCTCACCAGACAGGGAGGTAAACTATGGCTACACCTTC. Translated, it gives CASSPDREVNYGYTF.

This chain uses TRBV9 with TRBJ2-5, with D possibly TRBD1 on 6 matching bases. V dropped 4 bases and J dropped 2 bases, with 18 bases sitting between them. Germline V lookup: CDR1 SGDLS, CDR2 YYNGEE. The CDR3 contains 16 residues. In DNA form, the CDR3 reads TGTGCCAGCAGCAGACAGGTCCGGGGCCCGCAAGAGACCCAGTACTTC. It translates to CASSRQVRGPQETQYF.

The genes are TRBV7-2 and TRBJ2-1; D might be TRBD1 or TRBD2, each matching 5 bases. V was shortened by 1 base and J by 9 bases, with 10 bases between the two germline ends. This CDR3 spans 13 amino acids. Per germline, CDR1 SGHTA and CDR2 FQGNSA. CDR3 nucleotides: TGTGCCAGCAGCTTAGTCGAGGGGACTGAGCAGTTCTTC. Translated: CASSLVEGTEQFF.

In its sample, this clone was seen a few times. The CDR3 sequence: CASSSIRGQGYGYTF. Here the CDR3 DNA reads TGTGCCAGCAGCTCCATCAGGGGGCAAGGCTATGGCTACACCTTC. V gene TRBV11-2 combines with J gene TRBJ1-2; 8 bases are shared with TRBD1. Germline-derived CDR1 and CDR2 are SGHAT and FQNNGV. This CDR3 spans 15 amino acids. Trimming removed 4 bases from V and 4 bases from J; junction bases left unmatched: 8.

This clone showed up just a few times. J is TRBJ2-1 and V is TRBV9; no reliable D call. V shed 7 bases and J shed 5 bases, with 19 bases lying between them. From germline, CDR1 is SGDLS and CDR2 YYNGEE. The CDR3 covers 15 residues. This CDR3 is CASGFSPVADNEQFF. CDR3 DNA: TGTGCCAGCGGGTTTAGCCCTGTTGCGGACAATGAGCAGTTCTTC.

This clone was detected only a few times. The gene calls are TRBV6-5 and TRBJ2-3; D is ambiguous. Between the trimmed V and J ends, which lost 6 bases and 0 bases, there was a span of 10 bases. Germline CDR1 MNHEY, CDR2 SVGAGI. This CDR3 comprises 14 residues. The CDR3 sequence: CASSQITSTDTQYF. As DNA, the CDR3 is TGTGCCAGCAGCCAGATCACTAGCACAGATACGCAGTATTTT.

This clone was recorded a few times. This rearrangement joins TRBV7-9 to TRBJ2-5, with D possibly called TRBD1 or TRBD2 (5 bases each). The CDR3 has 15 amino acids. The V and J ends lost 4 bases and 1 base respectively, with 13 bases between them. Per the germline V gene, CDR1 is SEHNR and CDR2 is FQNEAQ (reference sequence). The CDR3 protein is CASSSGDVLQETQYF. CDR3 bases: TGTGCCAGCAGCTCCGGGGACGTACTCCAAGAGACCCAGTACTTC. The whole variable domain, remainder taken from reference TRBV7-9 and TRBJ2-5, is DTGVSQNPRHKITKRGQNVTFRCDPISEHNRLYWYRQTLGQGPEFLTYFQNEAQLEKSRLLSDRFSAERPKGSFSTLEIQRTEQGDSAMYLCASSSGDVLQETQYFGPGTRLLVL.

The rearrangement uses TRBV7-9 and TRBJ1-1, with D hard to call. CDR3 length equals 14 residues. Trimming cost V 3 bases and J 0 bases, with 8 bases left between them. The germline V gene encodes CDR1 SEHNR and CDR2 FQNEAQ (reference sequence). The DNA for the CDR3 is TGTGCCAGCAGCTTGATGGGGATGAACACTGAAGCTTTCTTT. Protein: CASSLMGMNTEAFF.

The V gene is TRBV7-8, the J gene TRBJ2-1; D is perhaps TRBD2 (5 bases). Trimming removed 5 bases at V and 5 bases at J, with 13 bases between. The CDR3 is made up of 14 amino acids. CDR1 and CDR2 (germline): SGHVS, FQNEAQ. The CDR3 protein is CASSEFGLNNEQFF. In nucleotides, the CDR3 is TGTGCCAGCAGCGAATTCGGACTCAACAATGAGCAGTTCTTC.

The rearrangement uses TRBV19 and TRBJ1-1; 9 nucleotides line up with TRBD1. Germline V gene sequence: CDR1 LNHDA, CDR2 SQIVND (reference sequence). The CDR3 consists of 13 residues. The ends lost 5 bases at V and 4 bases at J; junction bases unmatched: 2. The CDR3 region is CASSLQGATEAFF. The CDR3 nucleotides are TGTGCCAGTAGTTTACAGGGGGCCACTGAAGCTTTCTTT.

V usage is TRBV6-5 and J usage is TRBJ1-2, with D uncertain. Germline V gene data show CDR1 as MNHEY and CDR2 as SVGAGI. Trimming pared 8 bases from V and 3 bases from J, leaving 10 bases between. The CDR3 is 12 amino acids. CDR3 amino acids: CASVAGDYGYTF. The CDR3 DNA follows: TGTGCCAGCGTGGCCGGGGACTATGGCTACACCTTC.

The chain has TRBV6-5 and TRBJ2-1; TRBD2 matches 12 bases. The CDR3 is 14 amino acids. V dropped 4 bases and J dropped 7; count of bases not matched to a gene: 2. Germline V CDR1 and CDR2: MNHEY, SVGAGI. The CDR3 is CASSFTSGRNEQFF. The CDR3 DNA sequence: TGTGCCAGCAGTTTTACTAGCGGGAGGAATGAGCAGTTCTTC.

The chain has TRBV2 and TRBJ2-5; a weak D match, TRBD2 (7 bases). The germline V gene has CDR1 SNHLY and CDR2 FYNNEI. The CDR3 spans 16 residues. Trimming stripped 5 bases from V and 5 bases from J, with 21 bases between. CDR3 in DNA: TGTGCCAGCAGTCGCCTTGGGGGGGCGTCTTCGGAGACCCAGTACTTC. Amino acids: CASSRLGGASSETQYF.

This clone has a single count. This chain uses TRBV7-9 with TRBJ2-3; possibly TRBD2 for D (7 bases). Germline CDR1 and CDR2: SEHNR and FQNEAQ (reference sequence). V was cut by 1 base and J by 5 bases, with 16 bases left in between. CDR3 length equals 16 residues. The CDR3 DNA is TGTGCCAGCAGCTTAGGTCGGGCGGGGGCTGGAGATACGCAGTATTTT. Protein product: CASSLGRAGAGDTQYF.

The rearrangement links TRBV4-3 to TRBJ2-3; D call uncertain. V gave up 1 base and J gave up 4 bases, with 15 bases separating them. The CDR3 contains 16 residues. CDR1 LGHNA and CDR2 YSLEER come from the germline V gene. The CDR3, as DNA: TGCGCCAGCAGCCAAGGAAGGGTCGCTACAGCAGATACGCAGTATTTT. Protein: CASSQGRVATADTQYF.

The genes are TRBV7-9 and TRBJ2-1, with 10 bases aligning to TRBD2. Losses at the gene ends were 1 base for V and 9 bases for J; bases not matched to a gene: 6. Germline V gives CDR1 SEHNR, CDR2 FQNEAQ (reference sequence). This CDR3 is 15 amino acids long. The CDR3 reads CASSLDAAGGREQFF. CDR3 DNA: TGTGCCAGCAGCTTAGATGCAGCGGGGGGGCGTGAGCAGTTCTTC.

This sequence joins TRBV29-1 and TRBJ1-1; 8 bases are shared with TRBD1. The CDR3 length is 13 residues. Germline V gene sequence: CDR1 SQVTM, CDR2 ANQGSEA. Germline trimming cut 5 bases from V and 7 bases from J; bases unmatched to any gene: 9. The CDR3 is CSVQGAGVGEAFF. In DNA, the CDR3 is TGCAGCGTTCAGGGGGCAGGGGTGGGTGAAGCTTTCTTT.

This rearrangement joins TRBV4-1 to TRBJ2-4; 9 bases match TRBD1. The junction had 14 bases not matched to a gene; V was cut back by 5 bases and J by 0 bases. The CDR3 is 19 residues long. Looked up from germline, CDR1 is MGHRA and CDR2 is YSYEKL. The CDR3 loop reads CASSNGQGSTYLAKNIQYF. CDR3 coding DNA: TGCGCCAGCAGCAATGGACAGGGGAGTACATACCTAGCCAAAAACATTCAGTACTTC.

The chain uses TRBV7-6 and TRBJ2-1, with a tentative D call TRBD1 (5 bases). The germline V gene has CDR1 SGHVS and CDR2 FNYEAQ. V lost 5 bases, J lost 5 bases, and 28 bases lay in between. CDR3 length: 19 amino acids. The CDR3 region is CASSLSPPVFYDRDNEQFF. The CDR3 DNA is TGTGCCAGCAGCCTCTCTCCCCCGGTTTTCTACGACAGAGACAATGAGCAGTTCTTC.

The chain has TRBV14 and TRBJ2-5; TRBD2 is a possible D gene (7 bases). The CDR3 contains 16 residues. The V and J ends lost 1 base and 3 bases respectively, with 15 bases between them. Germline V CDR1 and CDR2: SGHDN, FVKESK. The CDR3 region has the DNA TGTGCCAGCAGCCAAGTTGTACCGGGGGGCAAAGAGACCCAGTACTTC. Amino acid sequence: CASSQVVPGGKETQYF.

The chain employs TRBV19 and TRBJ2-5, with D tentatively TRBD1 or TRBD2 (5 bases each). V was clipped by 3 bases and J by 2 bases, with 10 bases between them. Germline lookup yields CDR1 LNHDA and CDR2 SQIVND (reference sequence). The CDR3 runs 14 residues. As DNA, the CDR3 is TGTGCCAGTAGTATGGGGACGGGACAAGAGACCCAGTACTTC. Translated, it gives CASSMGTGQETQYF.